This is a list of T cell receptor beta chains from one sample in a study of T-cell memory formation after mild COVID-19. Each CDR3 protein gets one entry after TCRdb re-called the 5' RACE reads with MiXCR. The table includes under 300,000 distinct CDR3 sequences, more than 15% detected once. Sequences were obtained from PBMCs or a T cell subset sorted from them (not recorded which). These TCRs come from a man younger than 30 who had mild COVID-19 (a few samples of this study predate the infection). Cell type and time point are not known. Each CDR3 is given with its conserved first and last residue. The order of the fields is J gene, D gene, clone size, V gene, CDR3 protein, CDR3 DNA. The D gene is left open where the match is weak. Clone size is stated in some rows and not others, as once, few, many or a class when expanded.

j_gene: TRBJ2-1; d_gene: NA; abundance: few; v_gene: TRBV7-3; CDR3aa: CASSPKGRQAATYNEQFF; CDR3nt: TGTGCCAGCAGCCCCAAAGGTCGCCAGGCCGCTACCTACAATGAGCAGTTCTTC
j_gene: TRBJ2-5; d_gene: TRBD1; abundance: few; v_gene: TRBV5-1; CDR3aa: CASSFGQGGSFQETQYF; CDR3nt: TGCGCCAGCAGCTTTGGACAGGGTGGGAGCTTCCAAGAGACCCAGTACTTC
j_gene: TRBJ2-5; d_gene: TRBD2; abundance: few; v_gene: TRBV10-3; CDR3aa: CAISLLAGSPETQYF; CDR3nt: TGTGCCATCTCTTTACTAGCGGGGAGCCCTGAGACCCAGTACTTC
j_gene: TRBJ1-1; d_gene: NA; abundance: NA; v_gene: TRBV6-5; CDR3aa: CASSYSRANTEAFF; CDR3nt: TGTGCCAGCAGTTACTCGCGGGCGAACACTGAAGCTTTCTTT
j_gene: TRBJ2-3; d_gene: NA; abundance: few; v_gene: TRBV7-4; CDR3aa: CASSANWHTDTQYF; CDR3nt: TGTGCCAGCAGCGCCAATTGGCACACAGATACGCAGTATTTT
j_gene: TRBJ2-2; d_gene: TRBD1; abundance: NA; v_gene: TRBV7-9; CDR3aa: CASTETGGYTGELFF; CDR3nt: TGTGCCAGCACCGAGACAGGGGGTTACACCGGGGAGCTGTTTTTT
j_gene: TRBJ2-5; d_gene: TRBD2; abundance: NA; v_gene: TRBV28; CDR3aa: CASSLGPGGFQETQYF; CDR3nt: TGTGCCAGCAGTCTTGGGCCCGGGGGGTTCCAAGAGACCCAGTACTTC
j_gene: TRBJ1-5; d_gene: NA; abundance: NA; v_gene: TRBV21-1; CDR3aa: CASSKDSGRDQPQHF; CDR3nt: TGTGCCAGCAGCAAAGATTCAGGACGAGATCAGCCCCAGCATTTT
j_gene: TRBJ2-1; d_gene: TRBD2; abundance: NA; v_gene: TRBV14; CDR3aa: CASSPSVERGFLSSYNEQFF; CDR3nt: TGTGCCAGCAGCCCGAGCGTGGAGCGGGGGTTTCTTAGCTCCTACAATGAGCAGTTCTTC
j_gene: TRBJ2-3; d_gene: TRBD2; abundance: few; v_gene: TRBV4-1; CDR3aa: CASSQAGGVTDTQYF; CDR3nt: TGCGCCAGCAGCCAGGCGGGAGGGGTCACAGATACGCAGTATTTT
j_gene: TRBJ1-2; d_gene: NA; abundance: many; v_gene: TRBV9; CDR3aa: CASSASGTSDSYTF; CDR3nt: TGTGCCAGCAGCGCTTCCGGGACCTCCGATAGCTACACCTTC
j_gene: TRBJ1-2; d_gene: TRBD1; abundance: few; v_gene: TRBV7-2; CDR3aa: CASTSYGRTGEHGYTF; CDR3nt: TGTGCCAGCACCTCTTACGGACGGACAGGGGAACATGGCTACACCTTC
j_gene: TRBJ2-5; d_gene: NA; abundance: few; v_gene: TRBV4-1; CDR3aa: CASSQVNLGFQKGETQYF; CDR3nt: TGCGCCAGCAGCCAAGTCAATTTGGGGTTTCAGAAAGGAGAGACCCAGTACTTC
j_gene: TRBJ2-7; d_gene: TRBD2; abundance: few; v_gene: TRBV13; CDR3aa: CASSFTREGGYEQYF; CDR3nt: TGTGCCAGCAGCTTCACGAGGGAGGGCGGGTACGAGCAGTACTTC